These 17 T cell receptor beta chains came from one sample sequenced in a study of blood T cells in healthy people across ages. For the second PCR, which ran for about 7 to 11 cycles, a sample-barcoded 5' primer and a J-beta primer mix were used. MiXCR was run by TCRdb on the 5' RACE reads, yielding one entry per CDR3 protein. The sample contains 600,000 to 800,000 distinct CDR3 sequences, over 20% of which appear only once. Sequenced input: blood. All receptors come from a man in his 70s in good health.

The V gene is TRBV2, the J gene TRBJ1-2, with 7 bases aligning to TRBD1. The V gene's germline CDR1 is SNHLY and CDR2 FYNNEI. The CDR3 runs to 13 residues. Losses at the gene ends were 6 bases for V and 8 bases for J; bases not matched to a gene: 9. Here the CDR3 DNA reads TGTGCCAGCAGGAGCGACAGGGCAGGCGGCTACACCTTC. Amino acids: CASRSDRAGGYTF.

This clonotype was found a few times. V usage is TRBV28 and J usage is TRBJ1-6, with D unresolved. The germline CDR1 and CDR2 sequences are MDHEN and SYDVKM. The CDR3 is made up of 14 amino acids. With 2 bases removed from V and 9 bases from J, the gap between germline ends came to 11 bases. CDR3 bases: TGTGCCAGCAGTTTACAAGGGTTCATTTCACCCCTCCACTTT. Translated: CASSLQGFISPLHF.

The chain recombines TRBV29-1 with TRBJ1-1; no definite D call. The V end was cut by 4 bases, the J end by 4 bases, with 4 bases between. CDR1 and CDR2 from the germline V gene are SQVTM and ANQGSEA. The CDR3 totals 10 residues. DNA of the CDR3: TGCAGCGTTGTATCCACTGAAGCTTTCTTT. It encodes CSVVSTEAFF.

The chain uses TRBV29-1 and TRBJ2-1, with D perhaps TRBD1 (6 bases). Germline CDR1 SQVTM, CDR2 ANQGSEA. V lost 1 base and J 2 bases, leaving 12 bases between the germline ends. The CDR3 spans 15 residues. The CDR3 DNA sequence: TGCAGCGTTGAAGGTGGACAGAAAGCCTACAATGAGCAGTTCTTC. Translation gives CSVEGGQKAYNEQFF.

Only a few counts were recorded for this clonotype. The V and J genes are TRBV25-1 and TRBJ2-4; D unclear. Trimming shortened V by 3 bases and J by 0 bases, and 6 bases separated the two germline ends. The CDR3 is 14 residues long. The V gene's germline CDR1 is MGHDK and CDR2 SYGVNS. The DNA of the CDR3 is TGTGCCAGCAGTGACGATTTAGCCAAAAACATTCAGTACTTC. Protein product: CASSDDLAKNIQYF.

This chain joins TRBV3-1 and TRBJ2-2, with D unclear. Germline lookup yields CDR1 LGHDT and CDR2 YNNKEL (reference sequence). This CDR3 has 16 residues. V was pared by 0 bases and J by 1 base, with 9 bases between. CDR3 region: CASSQDLAMNTGELFF. The CDR3 coding sequence is TGTGCCAGCAGCCAAGATCTTGCCATGAACACCGGGGAGCTGTTTTTT. Using reference TRBV3-1 and TRBJ2-2 for the parts outside the CDR3, the full variable domain is DTAVSQTPKYLVTQMGNDKSIKCEQNLGHDTMYWYKQDSKKFLKIMFSYNNKELIINETVPNRFSPKSPDKAHLNLHINSLELGDSAVYFCASSQDLAMNTGELFFGEGSRLTVL.

The gene calls are TRBV29-1 and TRBJ1-1, with a possible D match to TRBD1 (6 bases). This CDR3 is 13 amino acids long. The germline CDR1 and CDR2 sequences are SQVTM and ANQGSEA. The germline V and J ends were trimmed by 7 bases and 0 bases, with 12 bases remaining between them. The CDR3 DNA reads TGCAGCGCAATGGACAGTTTGAACACTGAAGCTTTCTTT. This encodes CSAMDSLNTEAFF.

This CDR3 is CAWRTRDYRQETQYF. CDR3 bases: TGTGCCTGGAGGACCCGGGACTACAGACAAGAGACCCAGTACTTC. The chain links TRBV30 to TRBJ2-5; 7 bases fit TRBD2. After removal of 3 bases from V and 2 bases from J, the junction contained 9 bases not matched to a gene. CDR3 length equals 15 residues. Germline lookup yields CDR1 GTSNPN and CDR2 SVGIG (reference sequence).

This clonotype appeared a few times. The chain combines TRBV18 with TRBJ2-5, with D possibly matching TRBD1 (6 bases). V dropped 3 bases and J dropped 1 base, with 12 bases sitting between them. The CDR3 is 15 amino acids. Germline V CDR1 and CDR2: KGHSH, LQKENI. Here the CDR3 DNA reads TGTGCCAGCTCACCGCCGGGACAATCCCAAGAGACCCAGTACTTC. Its protein product is CASSPPGQSQETQYF.

This clonotype has only a few counts. The chain links TRBV20-1 to TRBJ2-1; TRBD2 is a possible D gene (5 bases). The CDR3 has 15 residues. The V end was cut by 8 bases, the J end by 1 base, with 18 bases between. Germline V lookup: CDR1 DFQATT, CDR2 SNEGSKA (reference sequence). CDR3 protein: CSPYAGIFSYNEQFF. The CDR3 bases are TGCAGTCCCTATGCCGGGATATTTTCCTACAATGAGCAGTTCTTC.

The chain is built from TRBV4-2 and TRBJ2-1, with TRBD2 matching 13 bases. Germline V CDR1 and CDR2: LGHNA, YNFKEQ. J lost 7 bases, V lost 2 bases, and 5 bases had no gene match. This CDR3 is 16 amino acids long. The chain's CDR3 is CASSQTGTSGMNEQFF. The CDR3 nucleotides read TGTGCCAGCAGCCAAACCGGGACTAGCGGGATGAATGAGCAGTTCTTC.

J is TRBJ2-3 and V is TRBV2, with D unclear. The CDR3 totals 13 residues. V gave up 6 bases and J gave up 5 bases, with 12 bases separating them. Germline CDR1 reads SNHLY; CDR2 reads FYNNEI. The CDR3 nucleotides are TGTGCCAGCAGCTATGAAATAAGAGATACGCAGTATTTT. This gives the protein CASSYEIRDTQYF.

Worth noting for this clonotype: A junction end diverges from the germline sequence, so it may reflect a read error. This sequence joins TRBV9 and TRBJ2-2, with D maybe TRBD2 (6 bases). CDR3 size: 15 residues. The germline gives CDR1 SGDLS, CDR2 YYNGEE. CDR3 nucleotide sequence: TGTGCCAGCAGCGTAGATTTGAGGGGAACCGGGGGGCTGTTTTTT. Its translation is CASSVDLRGTGGLFF.

The chain carries TRBV2 and TRBJ2-3; D is tentatively TRBD1 or TRBD2 (9 bases each). The germline V gene encodes CDR1 SNHLY and CDR2 FYNNEI. V lost 5 bases, J lost 0 bases, and 27 bases lay in between. The CDR3 is 20 residues long. This CDR3 reads CASSSPGQGASGTSTDTQYF. The CDR3 bases are TGTGCCAGCAGTTCCCCGGGACAGGGTGCTAGCGGGACTAGCACAGATACGCAGTATTTT.

This clonotype came up once. This chain uses TRBV21-1 with TRBJ2-3; TRBD1 reflects the table's D call only, with no check against the DNA. TRBV21-1 is classified as a pseudogene. The CDR3 runs to 14 residues. CDR3 nucleotide sequence: TGTGCCAGCAGCAGGGGCAGGGGGGCGGATACGCAGTATTTT. Translating gives CASSRGRGADTQYF.

The rearrangement links TRBV12-3 or TRBV12-4 to TRBJ2-1; 11 positions match TRBD1. The CDR3 totals 15 residues. Trimming cost V 2 bases and J 5 bases; bases outside gene matches: 2. The CDR3 bases are TGTGCCAGCAGTTTAAGGGACAGGGGGAACAATGAGCAGTTCTTC. It is translated as CASSLRDRGNNEQFF.

The chain uses TRBV7-9 and TRBJ1-4; D not certain. Per germline, CDR1 SEHNR and CDR2 FQNEAQ (reference sequence). Trimming removed 1 base at V and 8 bases at J, with 14 bases between. This CDR3 region has 15 residues. The CDR3 DNA follows: TGTGCCAGCAGCTTAGGAGCAGGAAGTAACGAAAAACTGTTTTTT. Translation gives CASSLGAGSNEKLFF.